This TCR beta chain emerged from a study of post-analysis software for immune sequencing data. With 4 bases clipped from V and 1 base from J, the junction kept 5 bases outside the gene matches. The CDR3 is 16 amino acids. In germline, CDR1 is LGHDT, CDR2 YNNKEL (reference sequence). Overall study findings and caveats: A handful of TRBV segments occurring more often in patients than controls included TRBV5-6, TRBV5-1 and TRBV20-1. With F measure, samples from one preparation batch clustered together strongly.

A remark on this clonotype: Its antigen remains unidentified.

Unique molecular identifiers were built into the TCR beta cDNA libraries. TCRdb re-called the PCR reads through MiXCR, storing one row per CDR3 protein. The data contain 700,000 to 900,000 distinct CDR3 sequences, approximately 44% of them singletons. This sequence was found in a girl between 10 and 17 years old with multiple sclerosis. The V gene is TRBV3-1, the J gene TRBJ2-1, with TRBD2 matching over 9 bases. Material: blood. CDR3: CASSRISGRSYNEQFF. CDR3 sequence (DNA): TGTGCCAGCAGCCGGATAAGCGGGAGGTCCTACAATGAGCAGTTCTTC.